A selection of T cell receptor beta chains follows, all from one sample in a study of spatial heterogeneity in lung cancer. TCRdb independently ran MiXCR on the 5' RACE reads; one entry per CDR3 protein. Of 40,000 to 45,000 distinct CDR3 sequences in the sample, 6.5% to 7% were seen once. Sequencing was performed on PBMCs, taken at surgery. The receptors originated from a female donor with early-stage non-small cell lung cancer. Each CDR3 is given with its conserved first and last residue. A D gene is named only where the DNA matches it firmly. The listing skips clone size in some rows; elsewhere it reads once, few, many or a size class.

cdr3_aa cdr3_nt d_call clone_size j_call v_call
CSARMRTSSGTDTQYF TGCAGTGCTAGGATGAGGACTTCGAGCGGCACAGATACGCAGTATTTT NA NA TRBJ2-3 TRBV20-1
CASSLAPGQPQHF TGTGCCAGCAGTTTAGCGCCAGGTCAGCCCCAGCATTTT NA many TRBJ1-5 TRBV12-3/TRBV12-4
CASSHPGTPRITEAFF TGTGCCAGCAGCCACCCCGGGACCCCTCGGATCACTGAAGCTTTCTTT NA few TRBJ1-1 TRBV28
CASSQAGSSYNEQFF TGTGCCAGCAGCCAAGCCGGTAGCTCCTACAATGAGCAGTTCTTC NA many TRBJ2-1 TRBV4-2
CASSLGQLIYGYTF TGCGCCAGCAGCCTGGGGCAGCTGATCTATGGCTACACCTTC NA few TRBJ1-2 TRBV5-1
CASSLARDSEAFF TGTGCCAGCAGCTTAGCTCGGGATTCTGAAGCTTTCTTT NA NA TRBJ1-1 TRBV7-2
CASGHRQGAGDEQFF TGTGCTAGTGGTCATAGACAGGGGGCTGGGGATGAGCAGTTCTTC TRBD1 many TRBJ2-1 TRBV12-5
CASSQEGRGSTDTQYF TGCGCCAGCAGCCAAGAGGGTCGGGGTAGCACAGATACGCAGTATTTT NA many TRBJ2-3 TRBV4-1
CASNRVLQETQYF TGTGCCAGCAACAGGGTTTTGCAAGAGACCCAGTACTTC NA many TRBJ2-5 TRBV18
CASSLRTGDKLFF TGTGCCAGCAGCTTACGGACAGGGGACAAACTGTTTTTT TRBD1 many TRBJ1-4 TRBV7-2
CASSDHPPEAFF TGCGCCAGCAGTGACCACCCACCTGAAGCTTTCTTT NA NA TRBJ1-1 TRBV10-2
CASSPEVYDSYEQYF TGTGCCAGCAGTCCAGAAGTATACGACTCCTACGAGCAGTACTTC NA many TRBJ2-7 TRBV7-6
CSARDGQGGNEQFF TGCAGTGCTAGAGATGGGCAGGGGGGCAATGAGCAGTTCTTC NA many TRBJ2-1 TRBV20-1
CASSHSTANNEQFF TGTGCCAGCAGCCACTCGACCGCTAACAATGAGCAGTTCTTC NA few TRBJ2-1 TRBV5-5
CATSRDGLTEVSGNTIYF TGTGCCACCAGCAGAGATGGTCTGACGGAAGTCTCTGGAAACACCATATATTTT NA few TRBJ1-3 TRBV15
CASSVGQGLHEQYF TGTGCCAGCAGTGTGGGACAGGGACTCCACGAGCAGTACTTC TRBD1 many TRBJ2-7 TRBV6-1
CASKTSGGLHQETQYF TGTGCCAGTAAGACTAGCGGGGGGCTTCACCAAGAGACCCAGTACTTC TRBD2 few TRBJ2-5 TRBV2
CASSLPGGANEKLFF TGTGCCAGCAGCCTGCCGGGCGGGGCGAATGAAAAACTGTTTTTT NA NA TRBJ1-4 TRBV7-8
CASSEQINTIYF TGTGCCAGCAGTGAACAAATAAACACCATATATTTT NA many TRBJ1-3 TRBV2
CSAAHLQGGSRNIQYF TGCAGCGCCGCCCACTTGCAGGGAGGTTCAAGAAACATTCAGTACTTC NA many TRBJ2-4 TRBV29-1
CSAHEQGHYGYTF TGCAGTGCTCATGAACAGGGACACTATGGCTACACCTTC NA many TRBJ1-2 TRBV20-1
CASSQAWVEETQYF TGCGCCAGCAGCCAAGCATGGGTAGAAGAGACCCAGTACTTC NA many TRBJ2-5 TRBV4-3
CSAGPDRGYEQYF TGCAGTGCTGGACCGGACAGGGGGTACGAGCAGTACTTC TRBD1 NA TRBJ2-7 TRBV20-1
CASSSAVGLETQYF TGCGCCAGCAGCTCGGCGGTGGGGTTGGAGACCCAGTACTTC NA NA TRBJ2-5 TRBV5-1
CASSQGPNEQFF TGTGCCAGCAGCCAAGGGCCCAATGAGCAGTTCTTC NA many TRBJ2-1 TRBV14
CSATKNEGRDSPLHF TGCAGTGCCACCAAAAATGAAGGGAGGGATTCACCCCTCCACTTT NA many TRBJ1-6 TRBV20-1
CASASRGAGYNEQFF TGTGCCAGCGCCTCCCGGGGAGCGGGGTACAATGAGCAGTTCTTC TRBD2 many TRBJ2-1 TRBV2
CASSVGQGRGYTF TGTGCCAGCAGCGTTGGACAGGGCCGGGGCTACACCTTC TRBD1 NA TRBJ1-2 TRBV9
CASSPSDTEAFF TGCGCCAGCAGCCCCAGTGACACTGAAGCTTTCTTT NA many TRBJ1-1 TRBV5-1
CASSLEKGMIEQYF TGTGCCAGCAGCTTAGAGAAGGGGATGATCGAGCAGTACTTC NA many TRBJ2-7 TRBV11-2
CASSLDLYTGELFF TGTGCCAGCAGTTTAGACCTTTACACCGGGGAGCTGTTTTTT NA many TRBJ2-2 TRBV27
CASRDWGYEQYF TGTGCCAGCAGGGATTGGGGCTACGAGCAGTACTTC NA NA TRBJ2-7 TRBV6-1
CASSRGHFSNQPQHF TGTGCCAGCAGCCGGGGACACTTTAGCAATCAGCCCCAGCATTTT NA few TRBJ1-5 TRBV28
CASSHMGKKDTQYF TGTGCCAGCAGCCACATGGGGAAAAAAGATACGCAGTATTTT NA many TRBJ2-3 TRBV7-9
CASSPNGQFNQPQHF TGTGCCAGCTCACCGAACGGACAGTTCAATCAGCCCCAGCATTTT NA many TRBJ1-5 TRBV18
CASTTKGTTNEKLFF TGTGCCAGCACCACAAAGGGGACGACTAATGAAAAACTGTTTTTT NA NA TRBJ1-4 TRBV6-1
CASSMDLLGAEAFF TGTGCCAGCAGTATGGACCTCCTTGGGGCTGAAGCTTTCTTT NA many TRBJ1-1 TRBV2
CASNPGQPQDTQYF TGCGCCAGCAACCCGGGACAGCCTCAGGATACGCAGTATTTT TRBD1 few TRBJ2-3 TRBV5-1
CASAWGGGNTGELFF TGTGCCAGCGCCTGGGGGGGAGGAAACACCGGGGAGCTGTTTTTT TRBD2 NA TRBJ2-2 TRBV12-3/TRBV12-4
CASSESGPFGELFF TGTGCCAGCAGTGAAAGCGGCCCATTCGGGGAGCTGTTTTTT NA many TRBJ2-2 TRBV6-1
CASSLEHYNEQFF TGCGCCAGCAGCTTGGAACATTACAATGAGCAGTTCTTC NA few TRBJ2-1 TRBV5-1
CASSFGGGLPSSYNEQFF TGTGCCAGCAGCTTTGGGGGTGGCCTACCGAGCTCCTACAATGAGCAGTTCTTC NA few TRBJ2-1 TRBV7-2
CASSRRERGIDNEQFF TGTGCCAGCAGCCGTCGGGAGCGGGGGATTGACAATGAGCAGTTCTTC TRBD2 few TRBJ2-1 TRBV12-3/TRBV12-4